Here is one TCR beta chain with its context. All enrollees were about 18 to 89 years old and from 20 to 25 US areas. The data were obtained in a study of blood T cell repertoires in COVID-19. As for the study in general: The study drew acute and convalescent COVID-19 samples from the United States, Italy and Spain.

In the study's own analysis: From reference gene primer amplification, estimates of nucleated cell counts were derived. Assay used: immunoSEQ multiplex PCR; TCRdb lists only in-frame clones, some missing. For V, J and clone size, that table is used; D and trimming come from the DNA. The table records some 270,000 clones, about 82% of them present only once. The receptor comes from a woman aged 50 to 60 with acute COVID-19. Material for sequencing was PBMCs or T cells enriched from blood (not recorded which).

In nucleotides, the CDR3 is TGTGCCAGTCGTTACACAGGGAGAGACACCATATATTTT. Translated: CASRYTGRDTIYF. V is TRBV6-5 and J is TRBJ1-3; D perhaps matches TRBD1 (6 bases). V was shortened by 9 bases and J by 8 bases, with 17 bases between the two germline ends. Per the germline V gene, CDR1 is MNHEY and CDR2 is SVGAGI. The CDR3 consists of 13 residues.